One T cell receptor (beta chain) is described in this entry. The antigen is unknown. This CDR3 comprises 16 residues. Trimming took 3 bases from V and 2 from J; bases not matched to a gene: 5. Looked up from germline, CDR1 is LGHNA and CDR2 is YSLEER. This record belongs to a study of T cell responses to AZD1222 COVID-19 vaccine. General study points: Scientists sampled the repertoires only once the peak T cell response had passed. Clonal diversity may have been underestimated, and the donors were mostly white British, with more females than males. Among vaccine-associated CD4 TCRs, coverage spanned spike, with dominance at 160-218 and 743-854. Unmutated variant regions are reportedly the target of nearly half of TCRs that are spike-specific.

TCRdb's copy holds only in-frame clones and misses some; the assay was immunoSEQ multiplex PCR. Among under 150,000 clones listed, around 80% were seen once. The sample was peripheral blood, taken 28 days after the second AZD1222 dose. V gene TRBV4-3 combines with J gene TRBJ2-7; 12 positions match TRBD2. The sequence was obtained from an adult who received the AZD1222 COVID-19 vaccine. The CDR3 loop reads CASSHLRTSGTYEQYF. CDR3 DNA sequence: TGCGCCAGCAGCCACCTCAGGACTAGCGGGACCTACGAGCAGTACTTC.